This T cell receptor (beta chain) was profiled in a study of blood T cell repertoires in COVID-19 (dated by TCRdb to the early 2020s). With regard to the full study: The collaborator samples originated in the United States, Italy and Spain and spanned the acute and convalescent phases of COVID-19. The sample metadata nearly always contained a de-identified subject ID, COVID-19 status, age in years and sex. The samples were drawn from two sources: the first 160 participants of the ongoing ImmuneRACE study, and some 1,300 subjects contributed by 6 global collaborators. Where HLA class I and class II types were available, the types were taken from metadata supplied by the sample provider, not from assay-based typing. The prospective study material was composed of cDNA or gDNA derived from T cells, B-cell-depleted T cells, or PBMCs. The repertoires were released in a freely available public database meant as a resource for research on the immune response to SARS-CoV-2. Subjects who had been exposed to COVID-19, were actively infected with it, or had recovered from it provided the deeply sampled blood TCRbeta repertoires that made up the dataset. General conclusions and limits of the study: How much clinical and demographic metadata was included differed by source and by participant, and the metadata was provided uncurated.

In the prospective study, participants were about 18 to 95 years old, resided in around 25 geographic areas of the United States, and were enrolled through a virtual design. To assign participants to cohorts, the prospective study relied on clinical history that participants themselves reported in a screening survey and a study questionnaire. Each participant in the prospective study had whole blood, serum and a nasopharyngeal or oropharyngeal swab collected by mobile phlebotomists. Over an approximately 2-month period, participants in the prospective study had the option of providing additional blood draws and questionnaires. Blood samples from the prospective study were shipped frozen or at room temperature prior to DNA extraction. A note on this clone: Its antigen is currently not known. No much larger clone is present one base from it, and per-base qualities are unavailable.

The immunoSEQ Assay, a bias-controlled multiplex PCR, was used to amplify TCRbeta CDR3 regions from genomic DNA. The study's processing was this. The number of nucleated cells in each sample was estimated from the amplification of reference gene primers within the assay. To quantify the absolute abundance of each unique TCRbeta CDR3 rearrangement, sequence reads were collapsed and filtered. For each sample, productive Simpson clonality was calculated as the square root of Simpson's diversity index across productive rearrangements. In its TCRdb copy, this immuneACCESS table keeps in-frame sequences only and misses some clones. Where compared with another copy, unresolved V genes explain less than half of these, and the others have no known cause. V and J calls and clone size follow that table, whereas D and trimming were derived from the DNA. This sample gives 180,000 or so clones in total; roughly 89% of them show up just once. Under 2.5% of the sample is in the top ten clones.

Between the V and J ends, shortened by 0 bases and 8 bases respectively, the junction contains 14 bases. The CDR3 numbers 15 residues from cysteine through phenylalanine. Left in the record is the CDR3 DNA by itself, 45 bases read in frame from the first base. The germline V gene specifies SGHDT as CDR1 and YYEEEE as CDR2. The sequence was obtained from a woman aged 35 to 49 with acute COVID-19. This chain joins TRBV5-6 to TRBJ2-2; 5 matching bases give a weak D call of TRBD2. Sequenced sample: PBMCs or T cells enriched from blood (not recorded which). DNA sequence: TGTGCCAGCAGCTTGGAGACTACCCCAAGTGGGGAGCTGTTTTTT. This encodes CASSLETTPSGELFF.